The TCR beta chain under discussion was sequenced for a study of cytomegalovirus exposure and HLA in healthy donors. This clone was recorded a few times. The antigen is not known. The CDR3 has 13 residues. V was cut by 3 bases and J by 8 bases, with 8 bases left in between. From germline, CDR1 is SEHNR and CDR2 FQNEAQ (reference sequence). It was with 60 Vbeta and 13 Jbeta primers that the PCR ran. Libraries were prepared by immunoSEQ multiplex PCR; TCRdb keeps only in-frame clonotypes and omits some of them. The sample lists over 110,000 clones; about 80% were seen once. Study-level points and caveats: DRB1 showed the most TCR associations and HLA-C the fewest in a later analysis, as rates varied by HLA locus.

This sequence was found in a middle-aged man in good health and CMV-seronegative. This chain joins TRBV7-9 and TRBJ1-6; the D is unclear. Input material: PBMCs. The CDR3 sequence is CASSFEADSPLHF. Written as DNA, the CDR3 is TGTGCCAGCAGCTTCGAGGCCGATTCACCCCTCCACTTT.